These 21 T cell receptor beta chains came from one sample sequenced in a study of blood T cell repertoires in COVID-19 (dated by TCRdb to between 2020 and 2021). Receptors were amplified or captured by the immunoSEQ multiplex PCR assay. TCRdb took this table from immuneACCESS and kept in-frame rearrangements with V and J called. Such tables lack part of the clones; where checked against another copy, unresolved V genes explain under half of the gap, and the rest is unexplained. The sample table records some 150,000 clones; 85% of these occur just once. Together, the top ten hold about 3.1% of the sample. What was sequenced was peripheral blood. These TCRs come from a middle-aged woman with active or convalescent COVID-19.

The chain combines TRBV24-1 with TRBJ2-1, with TRBD1 identical over 9 bases. This CDR3 spans 17 amino acids. V gave up 7 bases and J gave up 2 bases; unmatched junction bases: 11. In germline, CDR1 is KGHDR, CDR2 SFDVKD. CDR3 sequence: CATSDSLGTGTYNEQFF. The CDR3 DNA reads TGTGCCACCAGCGACTCCCTCGGGACAGGGACCTACAATGAGCAGTTCTTC.

This chain connects TRBV7-2 to TRBJ2-7; D is possibly TRBD1 (7 bases). Germline loops: CDR1 SGHTA, CDR2 FQGNSA. Between the trimmed V and J ends, which lost 6 bases and 3 bases, there was a span of 15 bases. The CDR3 sequence is 14 residues long. The CDR3 DNA reads TGTGCCAGCAGAGAAGGGGGCGGGAACTACGAGCAGTACTTC. It yields the protein CASREGGGNYEQYF.

This clone has more than one count but fewer than ten. V gene TRBV30 combines with J gene TRBJ1-2; TRBD1 aligns across 8 bases. Germline CDR1 and CDR2: GTSNPN and SVGIG (reference sequence). Trimming at V came to 5 bases and at J to 5 bases, leaving 16 bases not matched to a gene. The CDR3 has 16 residues. The CDR3 loop is CAWSKPPGGRGYGYTF. The CDR3 region has the DNA TGTGCCTGGTCCAAACCCCCAGGGGGCCGCGGTTATGGCTACACCTTC.

The J gene is TRBJ2-3, the V gene TRBV2; TRBD1 aligns across 8 bases. After removal of 3 bases from V and 5 bases from J, the junction contained 7 bases not matched to a gene. The CDR3 spans 15 residues. Germline lookup yields CDR1 SNHLY and CDR2 FYNNEI. CDR3 coding DNA: TGTGCCAGCAGTGACTGGCAGGGGGCTGGAGATACGCAGTATTTT. Protein: CASSDWQGAGDTQYF.

This clone was detected a few times. The chain joins TRBV19 to TRBJ2-7; 7 bases are shared with TRBD2. This CDR3 has 15 residues. Looked up from germline, CDR1 is LNHDA and CDR2 is SQIVND (reference sequence). Trimming removed 2 bases from V and 3 bases from J; junction bases left unmatched: 7. CDR3 sequence reads: CASSISGAGSYEQYF. CDR3 DNA: TGTGCCAGTAGTATAAGCGGGGCCGGTAGCTACGAGCAGTACTTC.

V is TRBV27 and J is TRBJ2-1; 14 bases are a match to TRBD2. Germline CDR1 MNHEY, CDR2 SMNVEV (reference sequence). V gave up 2 bases and J gave up 6 bases; unmatched junction bases: 12. The CDR3 runs to 19 residues. The CDR3 sequence: CASSLLGLAGDGTSNEQFF. CDR3 DNA sequence: TGTGCCAGCAGTTTACTGGGACTAGCGGGAGACGGGACTAGCAATGAGCAGTTCTTC.

The chain uses TRBV6-6 and TRBJ1-2, with TRBD1 identical over 8 bases. The CDR3 runs to 14 residues. Per the germline V gene, CDR1 is MNHNY and CDR2 is SVGAGI (reference sequence). The ends lost 9 bases at V and 4 bases at J; junction bases unmatched: 10. CDR3 loop: CASEGTGISYGYTF. The DNA for the CDR3 is TGTGCCAGTGAGGGGACAGGCATTTCCTATGGCTACACCTTC.

This chain joins TRBV5-1 and TRBJ2-3; 11 bases align to TRBD1. Germline V gene lookup returns CDR1 SGHRS and CDR2 YFSETQ. Trimming removed 1 base from V and 3 bases from J; junction bases left unmatched: 7. The CDR3 totals 17 residues. CDR3 residues: CASSLSDRGLSTDTQYF. The CDR3 DNA sequence: TGCGCCAGCAGCTTGTCGGACAGGGGGCTGAGTACAGATACGCAGTATTTT. Using reference TRBV5-1 and TRBJ2-3 for the parts outside the CDR3, the full variable domain is KAGVTQTPRYLIKTRGQQVTLSCSPISGHRSVSWYQQTPGQGLQFLFEYFSETQRNKGNFPGRFSGRQFSNSRSEMNVSTLELGDSALYLCASSLSDRGLSTDTQYFGPGTRLTVL.

The rearrangement links TRBV6-2 or TRBV6-3 to TRBJ2-5; D is undetermined. The CDR3 has 14 residues. V was shortened by 2 bases and J by 5 bases, with 12 bases between the two germline ends. Germline lookup yields CDR1 MNHEY and CDR2 SVGEGT. The CDR3 DNA follows: TGTGCCAGCAGTTACCCCCCTCCCGGGGAGACCCAGTACTTC. It is translated as CASSYPPPGETQYF.

This clone was detected only once. V is TRBV5-6 and J is TRBJ2-2; unclear D gene. CDR1 is SGHDT, CDR2 YYEEEE, per germline. The CDR3 is 14 residues long. Trimming stripped 5 bases from V and 4 bases from J, with 12 bases between. CDR3 in DNA: TGTGCCAGCAGTCGACGAGGAGCCACCGGGGAGCTGTTTTTT. It specifies CASSRRGATGELFF.

The chain uses TRBV5-1 and TRBJ2-4; 13 bases line up with TRBD2. This CDR3 has 17 residues. Germline values: CDR1 SGHRS, CDR2 YFSETQ. Trimming cost V 3 bases and J 8 bases; bases outside gene matches: 11. This CDR3 reads CASSSRLAGGVRDIQYF. As DNA, the CDR3 is TGCGCCAGCAGCTCCCGACTAGCGGGAGGCGTCCGGGACATTCAGTACTTC.

This chain connects TRBV29-1 to TRBJ2-7; 7 nucleotides line up with TRBD1. Germline trimming cut 7 bases from V and 1 base from J; bases unmatched to any gene: 10. CDR3 size: 14 residues. Per germline, CDR1 SQVTM and CDR2 ANQGSEA. The CDR3: CSAKTGTRSYEQYF. DNA for the CDR3: TGCAGCGCCAAGACAGGGACCCGATCCTACGAGCAGTACTTC.

V gene TRBV18 combines with J gene TRBJ1-6; no definite D call. With 3 bases removed from V and 0 bases from J, the gap between germline ends came to 6 bases. The germline CDR1 and CDR2 sequences are KGHSH and LQKENI. The CDR3 runs to 15 residues. The CDR3 DNA follows: TGTGCCAGCTCACCTCAGAACTCCTATAATTCACCCCTCCACTTT. Translation: CASSPQNSYNSPLHF.

The J gene is TRBJ2-5, the V gene TRBV28, with 13 bases fitting TRBD2. The CDR3 is 18 residues long. J was trimmed by 5 bases and V by 5 bases; bases with no gene match: 14. Germline CDR1 reads MDHEN; CDR2 reads SYDVKM. CDR3 in amino acids: CASSTPLGTSGVGETQYF. The CDR3 nucleotides read TGTGCCAGCAGTACTCCTTTGGGGACTAGCGGGGTAGGGGAGACCCAGTACTTC.

This clone has a handful of counts. The chain is built from TRBV27 and TRBJ1-6; D remains ambiguous. Germline V gives CDR1 MNHEY, CDR2 SMNVEV (reference sequence). This CDR3 has 14 residues. The V end lost 3 bases, the J end lost 7 bases, and 10 bases lay between the germline ends. CDR3 in DNA: TGTGCCAGCAGTTTGAGGATTGGGAATTCACCCCTCCACTTT. As protein: CASSLRIGNSPLHF.

V gene TRBV2 combines with J gene TRBJ2-1; 13 bases fit TRBD2. V was pared by 6 bases and J by 6 bases, with 5 bases of the junction left unmatched. The CDR3 totals 15 residues. The germline gives CDR1 SNHLY, CDR2 FYNNEI. The CDR3 DNA follows: TGTGCCAGCAGATCAGGACTAGCGGGAGCCAATGAGCAGTTCTTC. Encoded protein: CASRSGLAGANEQFF.

V gene TRBV18 combines with J gene TRBJ1-6, with D possibly matching TRBD1 (6 bases). CDR1 is KGHSH, CDR2 LQKENI, per germline. V was pared by 0 bases and J by 4 bases, with 10 bases between. The CDR3 consists of 16 residues. As DNA, the CDR3 is TGTGCCAGCTCACCACCTGCCAGGGGTTATAATTCACCCCTCCACTTT. This encodes CASSPPARGYNSPLHF.

The chain joins TRBV4-1 to TRBJ2-7, with TRBD2 identical over 8 bases. The germline V gene encodes CDR1 MGHRA and CDR2 YSYEKL. This CDR3 is built from 17 residues. J gave up 3 bases and V 2 bases, and 12 bases lay outside the gene matches. The CDR3, as DNA: TGCGCCAGCAGCCAATTACCGGGACTAGATTTGGTCTACGAGCAGTACTTC. Amino acid sequence: CASSQLPGLDLVYEQYF.

The chain uses TRBV3-1 (or the pseudogene TRBV3-2) and TRBJ2-3; a weak D match, TRBD2 (7 bases). Trimming took 3 bases from V and 5 from J, leaving 15 bases between them. There are 15 residues in the CDR3. Germline values: CDR1 LGHDT, CDR2 YNNKEL (reference sequence). DNA of the CDR3: TGTGCCAGCAGCCAGGGGGGGGCTCGGGGAGATACGCAGTATTTT. Protein product: CASSQGGARGDTQYF.

The sample holds one count of this clone. This chain connects TRBV28 to TRBJ1-2, with D unclear. Germline V gene lookup returns CDR1 MDHEN and CDR2 SYDVKM. V was trimmed by 7 bases and J by 7 bases, leaving 13 bases between them. The CDR3 covers 12 residues. The CDR3 is CASNSRGAGYTF. The CDR3 bases are TGTGCCAGCAATTCACGGGGAGCTGGCTACACCTTC.

The chain recombines TRBV7-9 with TRBJ2-5; TRBD2 agrees at 11 bases. This CDR3 region has 18 residues. J lost 0 bases, V lost 2 bases, and 8 bases had no gene match. Per germline, CDR1 SEHNR and CDR2 FQNEAQ (reference sequence). The CDR3 loop is CASSLRSSGGSYQETQYF. Written as DNA, the CDR3 is TGTGCCAGCAGCTTAAGGTCTAGCGGGGGGAGTTACCAAGAGACCCAGTACTTC.